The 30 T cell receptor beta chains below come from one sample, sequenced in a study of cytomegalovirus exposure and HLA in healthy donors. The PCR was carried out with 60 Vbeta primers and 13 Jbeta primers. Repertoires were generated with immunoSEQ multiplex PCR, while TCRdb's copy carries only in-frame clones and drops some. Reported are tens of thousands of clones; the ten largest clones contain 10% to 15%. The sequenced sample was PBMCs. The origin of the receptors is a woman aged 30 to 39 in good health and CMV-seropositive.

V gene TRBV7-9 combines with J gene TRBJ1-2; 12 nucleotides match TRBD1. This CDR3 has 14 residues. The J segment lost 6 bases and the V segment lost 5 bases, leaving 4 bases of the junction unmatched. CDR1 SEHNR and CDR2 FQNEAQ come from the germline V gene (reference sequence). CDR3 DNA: TGTGCCAGCAGCCCGGGGACAGGGGGCAATGGCTACACCTTC. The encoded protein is CASSPGTGGNGYTF. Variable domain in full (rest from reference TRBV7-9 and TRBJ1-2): DTGVSQNPRHKITKRGQNVTFRCDPISEHNRLYWYRQTLGQGPEFLTYFQNEAQLEKSRLLSDRFSAERPKGSFSTLEIQRTEQGDSAMYLCASSPGTGGNGYTFGSGTRLTVV.

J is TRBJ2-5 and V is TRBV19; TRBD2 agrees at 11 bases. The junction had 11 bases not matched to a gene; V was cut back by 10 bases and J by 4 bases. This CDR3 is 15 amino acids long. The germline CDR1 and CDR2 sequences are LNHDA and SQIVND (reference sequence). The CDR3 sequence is CATGRTSGSGETQYF. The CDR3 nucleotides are TGTGCCACCGGAAGGACTAGCGGGTCAGGAGAGACCCAGTACTTC.

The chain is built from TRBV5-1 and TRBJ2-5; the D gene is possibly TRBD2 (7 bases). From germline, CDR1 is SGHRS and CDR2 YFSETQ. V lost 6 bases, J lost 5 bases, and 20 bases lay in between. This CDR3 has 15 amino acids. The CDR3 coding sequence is TGCGCCAGCACCGAAGGGGGAGGGTGGTCTGAGACCCAGTACTTC. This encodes CASTEGGGWSETQYF.

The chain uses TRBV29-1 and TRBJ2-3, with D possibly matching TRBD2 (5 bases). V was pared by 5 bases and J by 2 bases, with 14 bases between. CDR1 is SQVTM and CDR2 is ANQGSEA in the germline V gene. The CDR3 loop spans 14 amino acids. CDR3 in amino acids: CSVRGFLSTDTQYF. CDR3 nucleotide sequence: TGCAGCGTTCGGGGTTTCCTATCCACAGATACGCAGTATTTT.

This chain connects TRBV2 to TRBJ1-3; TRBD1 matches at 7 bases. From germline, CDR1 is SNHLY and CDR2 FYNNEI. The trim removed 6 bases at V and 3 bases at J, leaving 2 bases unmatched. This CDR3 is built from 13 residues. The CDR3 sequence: CASRQGLGNTIYF. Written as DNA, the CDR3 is TGTGCCAGCAGACAGGGGCTTGGAAACACCATATATTTT.

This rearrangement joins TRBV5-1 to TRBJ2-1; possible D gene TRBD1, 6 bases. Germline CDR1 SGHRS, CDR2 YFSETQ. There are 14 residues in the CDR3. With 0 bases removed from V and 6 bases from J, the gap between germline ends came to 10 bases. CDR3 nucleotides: TGCGCCAGCAGCTTGGGTGGCAGGGGCAATGAGCAGTTCTTC. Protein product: CASSLGGRGNEQFF.

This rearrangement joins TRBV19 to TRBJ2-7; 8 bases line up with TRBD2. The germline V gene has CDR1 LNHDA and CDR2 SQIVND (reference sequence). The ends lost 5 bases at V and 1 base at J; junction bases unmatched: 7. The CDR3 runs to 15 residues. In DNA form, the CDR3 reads TGTGCCAGTAGTTTCGGGGGGGGACATTCCTACGAGCAGTACTTC. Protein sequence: CASSFGGGHSYEQYF.

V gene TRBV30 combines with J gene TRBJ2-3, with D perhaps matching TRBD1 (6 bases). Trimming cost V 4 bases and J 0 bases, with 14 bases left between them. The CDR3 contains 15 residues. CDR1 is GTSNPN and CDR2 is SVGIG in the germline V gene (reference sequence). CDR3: CAWTLGGQSTDTQYF. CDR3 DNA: TGTGCCTGGACCCTAGGTGGACAGAGCACAGATACGCAGTATTTT. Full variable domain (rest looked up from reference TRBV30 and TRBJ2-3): SQTIHQWPATLVQPVGSPLSLECTVEGTSNPNLYWYRQAAGRGLQLLFYSVGIGQISSEVPQNLSASRPQDRQFILSSKKLLLSDSGFYLCAWTLGGQSTDTQYFGPGTRLTVL.

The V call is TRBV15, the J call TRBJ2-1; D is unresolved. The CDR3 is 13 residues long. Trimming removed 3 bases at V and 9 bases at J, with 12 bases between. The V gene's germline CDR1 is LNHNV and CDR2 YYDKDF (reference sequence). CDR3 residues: CATSSASRGEQFF. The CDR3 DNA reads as TGTGCCACCAGCAGTGCCTCGAGAGGTGAGCAGTTCTTC. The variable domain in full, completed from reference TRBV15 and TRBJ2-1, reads DAMVIQNPRYQVTQFGKPVTLSCSQTLNHNVMYWYQQKSSQAPKLLFHYYDKDFNNEADTPDNFQSRRPNTSFCFLDIRSPGLGDTAMYLCATSSASRGEQFFGPGTRLTVL.

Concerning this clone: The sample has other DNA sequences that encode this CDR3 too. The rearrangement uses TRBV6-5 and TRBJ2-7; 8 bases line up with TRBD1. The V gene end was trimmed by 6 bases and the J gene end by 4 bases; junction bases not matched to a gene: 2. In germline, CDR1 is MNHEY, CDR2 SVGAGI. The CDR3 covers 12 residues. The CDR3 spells CASSRTGYEQYF. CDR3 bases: TGTGCCAGCAGCCGGACAGGGTACGAGCAGTACTTC.

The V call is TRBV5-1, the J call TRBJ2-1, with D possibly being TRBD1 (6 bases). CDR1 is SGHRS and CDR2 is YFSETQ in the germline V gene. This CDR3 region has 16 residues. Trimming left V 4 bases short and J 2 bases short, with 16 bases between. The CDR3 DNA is TGCGCCAGCAGCCGATCCACACGGGACACCTACAATGAGCAGTTCTTC. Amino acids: CASSRSTRDTYNEQFF. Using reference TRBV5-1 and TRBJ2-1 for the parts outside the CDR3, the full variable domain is KAGVTQTPRYLIKTRGQQVTLSCSPISGHRSVSWYQQTPGQGLQFLFEYFSETQRNKGNFPGRFSGRQFSNSRSEMNVSTLELGDSALYLCASSRSTRDTYNEQFFGPGTRLTVL.

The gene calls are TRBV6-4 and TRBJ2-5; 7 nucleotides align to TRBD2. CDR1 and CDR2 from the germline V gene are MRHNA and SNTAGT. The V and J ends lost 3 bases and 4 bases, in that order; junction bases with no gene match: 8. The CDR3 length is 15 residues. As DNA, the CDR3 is TGTGCCAGCAGTGAAACGGGAGGTGGAAGAGAGACCCAGTACTTC. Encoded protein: CASSETGGGRETQYF.

This CDR3 reads CASSPFPRGREPYEQYF. Here the CDR3 DNA reads TGTGCCAGCAGCCCGTTCCCAAGAGGCAGGGAACCCTACGAGCAGTACTTC. J is TRBJ2-7 and V is TRBV7-2; weak D call: TRBD1 (5 bases). This CDR3 region has 17 residues. Per germline, CDR1 SGHTA and CDR2 FQGNSA. The V end lost 5 bases, the J end lost 2 bases, and 22 bases lay between the germline ends.

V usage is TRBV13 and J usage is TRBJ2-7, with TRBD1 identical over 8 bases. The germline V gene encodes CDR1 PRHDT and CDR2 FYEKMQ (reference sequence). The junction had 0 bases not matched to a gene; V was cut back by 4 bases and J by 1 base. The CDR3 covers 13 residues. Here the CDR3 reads CASSWDRSYEQYF. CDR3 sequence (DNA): TGTGCCAGCAGCTGGGACAGGTCCTACGAGCAGTACTTC.

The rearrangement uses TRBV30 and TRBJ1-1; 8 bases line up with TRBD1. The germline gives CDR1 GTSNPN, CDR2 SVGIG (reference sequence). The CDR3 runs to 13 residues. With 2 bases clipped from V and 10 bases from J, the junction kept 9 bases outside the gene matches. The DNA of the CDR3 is TGTGCCTGGAGTTTTACCGGGACAGGTAGAGCTTTCTTT. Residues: CAWSFTGTGRAFF.

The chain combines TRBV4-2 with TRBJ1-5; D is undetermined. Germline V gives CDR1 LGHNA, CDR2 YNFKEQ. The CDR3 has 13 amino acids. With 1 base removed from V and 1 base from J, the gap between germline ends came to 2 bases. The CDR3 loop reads CASSQVSNQPQHF. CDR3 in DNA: TGTGCCAGCAGCCAAGTAAGCAATCAGCCCCAGCATTTT.

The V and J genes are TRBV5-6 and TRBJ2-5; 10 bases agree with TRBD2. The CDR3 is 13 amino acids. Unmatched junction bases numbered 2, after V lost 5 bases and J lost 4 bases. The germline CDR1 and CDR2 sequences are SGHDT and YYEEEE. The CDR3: CASSLAGGETQYF. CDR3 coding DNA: TGTGCCAGCAGTTTAGCGGGGGGAGAGACCCAGTACTTC.

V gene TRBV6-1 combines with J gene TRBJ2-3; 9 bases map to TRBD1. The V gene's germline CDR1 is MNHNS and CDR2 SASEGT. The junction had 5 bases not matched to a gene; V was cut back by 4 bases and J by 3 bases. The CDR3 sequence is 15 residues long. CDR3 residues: CASSVDRGDTDTQYF. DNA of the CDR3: TGTGCCAGCAGTGTTGACAGGGGGGATACAGATACGCAGTATTTT.

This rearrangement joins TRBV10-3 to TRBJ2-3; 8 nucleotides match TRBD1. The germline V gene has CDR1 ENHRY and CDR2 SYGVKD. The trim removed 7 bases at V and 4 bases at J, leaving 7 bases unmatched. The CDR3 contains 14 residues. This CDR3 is CAIKGQVNADTQYF. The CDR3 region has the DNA TGTGCCATCAAGGGACAGGTAAACGCAGATACGCAGTATTTT.

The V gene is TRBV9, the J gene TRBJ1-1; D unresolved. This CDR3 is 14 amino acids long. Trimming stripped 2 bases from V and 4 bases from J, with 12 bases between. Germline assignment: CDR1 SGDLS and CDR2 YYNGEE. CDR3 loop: CASSVLDPGTEAFF. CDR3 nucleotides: TGTGCCAGCAGCGTTTTAGACCCGGGCACTGAAGCTTTCTTT.

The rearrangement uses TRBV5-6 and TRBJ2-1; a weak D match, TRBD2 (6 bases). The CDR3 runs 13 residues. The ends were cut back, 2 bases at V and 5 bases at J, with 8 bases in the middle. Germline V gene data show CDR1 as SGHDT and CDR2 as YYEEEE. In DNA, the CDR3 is TGTGCCAGCAGCTTAGGAGGGGACAATGAGCAGTTCTTC. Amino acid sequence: CASSLGGDNEQFF. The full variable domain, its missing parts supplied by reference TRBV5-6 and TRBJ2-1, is DAGVTQSPTHLIKTRGQQVTLRCSPKSGHDTVSWYQQALGQGPQFIFQYYEEEERQRGNFPDRFSGHQFPNYSSELNVNALLLGDSALYLCASSLGGDNEQFFGPGTRLTVL.

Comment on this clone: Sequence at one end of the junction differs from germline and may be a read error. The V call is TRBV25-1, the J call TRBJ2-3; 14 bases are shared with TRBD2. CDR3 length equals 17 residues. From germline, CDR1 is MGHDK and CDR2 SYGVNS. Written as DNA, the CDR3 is TGTGCCAGCAGTGATACCGGGACTAGCGGGAGCAAAGATACGCAGTATTTT. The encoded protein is CASSDTGTSGSKDTQYF.

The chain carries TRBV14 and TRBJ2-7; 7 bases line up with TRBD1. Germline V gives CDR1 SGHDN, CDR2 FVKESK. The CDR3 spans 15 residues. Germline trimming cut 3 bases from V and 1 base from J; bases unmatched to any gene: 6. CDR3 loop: CASSQNGQASYEQYF. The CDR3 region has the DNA TGTGCCAGCAGCCAGAACGGACAGGCGTCCTACGAGCAGTACTTC. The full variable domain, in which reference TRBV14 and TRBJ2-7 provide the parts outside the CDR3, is EAGVTQFPSHSVIEKGQTVTLRCDPISGHDNLYWYRRVMGKEIKFLLHFVKESKQDESGMPNNRFLAERTGGTYSTLKVQPAELEDSGVYFCASSQNGQASYEQYFGPGTRLTVT.

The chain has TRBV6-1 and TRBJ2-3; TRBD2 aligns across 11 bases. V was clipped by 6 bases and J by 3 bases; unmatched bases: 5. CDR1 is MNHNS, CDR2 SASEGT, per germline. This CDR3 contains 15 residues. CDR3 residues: CASRHGLAGTDTQYF. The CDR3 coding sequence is TGTGCCAGCAGACACGGACTAGCGGGTACAGATACGCAGTATTTT.

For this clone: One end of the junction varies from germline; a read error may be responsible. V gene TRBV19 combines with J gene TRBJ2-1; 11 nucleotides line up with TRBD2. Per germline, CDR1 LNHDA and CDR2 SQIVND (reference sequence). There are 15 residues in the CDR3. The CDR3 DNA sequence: TGTGCCAGTAGCATAGCGGGAGGGGGCGACAATGAGCAGTTCTTC. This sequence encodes CASSIAGGGDNEQFF.

The CDR3 spells CASRPGTGVGSNQPQHF. The DNA of the CDR3 is TGTGCCAGTAGGCCCGGGACAGGGGTAGGTAGCAATCAGCCCCAGCATTTT. The J gene is TRBJ1-5, the V gene TRBV19, with 10 positions matching TRBD1. The CDR3 has 17 amino acids. From germline, CDR1 is LNHDA and CDR2 SQIVND (reference sequence). Trimming cost V 6 bases and J 0 bases; bases outside gene matches: 8.

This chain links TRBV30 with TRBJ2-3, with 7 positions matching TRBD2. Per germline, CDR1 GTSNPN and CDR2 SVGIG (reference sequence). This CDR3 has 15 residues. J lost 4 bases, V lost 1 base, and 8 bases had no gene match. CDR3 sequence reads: CAWSDGRRPADTQYF. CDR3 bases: TGTGCCTGGAGTGACGGGAGGCGCCCCGCAGATACGCAGTATTTT.

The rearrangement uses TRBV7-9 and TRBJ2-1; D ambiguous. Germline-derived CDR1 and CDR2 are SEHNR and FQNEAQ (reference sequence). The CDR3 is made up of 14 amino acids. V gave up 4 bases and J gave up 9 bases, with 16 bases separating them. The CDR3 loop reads CASSSPTTLGEQFF. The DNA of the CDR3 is TGTGCCAGCAGCTCCCCTACTACACTGGGTGAGCAGTTCTTC.

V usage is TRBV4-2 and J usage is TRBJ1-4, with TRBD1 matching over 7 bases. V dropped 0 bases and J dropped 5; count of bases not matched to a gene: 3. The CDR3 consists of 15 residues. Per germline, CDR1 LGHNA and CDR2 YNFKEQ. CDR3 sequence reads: CASSQDPRGNEKLFF. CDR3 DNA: TGTGCCAGCAGCCAAGATCCCAGGGGGAATGAAAAACTGTTTTTT.

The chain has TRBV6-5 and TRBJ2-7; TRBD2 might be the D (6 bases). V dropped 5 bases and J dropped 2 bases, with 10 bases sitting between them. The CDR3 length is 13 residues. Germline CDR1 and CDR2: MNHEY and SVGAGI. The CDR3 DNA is TGTGCCAGCAGTACCGGGACTCCCTACGAGCAGTACTTC. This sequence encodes CASSTGTPYEQYF.